A selection of T cell receptor beta chains follows, all from one sample in a study of shared clonotypes between healthy human individuals. The data were produced by immunoSEQ multiplex PCR, yet TCRdb's version contains in-frame clones alone and is incomplete. The sample holds millions of clones; just over 90% are singletons and the top ten take more than 1.5%. The source material was naive CD8+ T cells from PBMCs. The receptor source for this set is a man aged 18 to 30 in good health. Some clones in this sample may be carry-over from other donors' samples. Both conserved end residues are part of each CDR3. D genes are given only for firm matches. Clone size is shown for a subset of rows, as once, few, many or a class of expanded clone.

v_gene,j_gene,d_gene,abundance,CDR3aa,CDR3nt
TRBV30,TRBJ2-7,-,-,CAWSAPPRSVGNEQYF,TGTGCCTGGAGTGCCCCCCCCCGCAGCGTAGGGAACGAGCAGTACTTC
TRBV19,TRBJ1-3,-,-,CASSITGSGNTIYF,TGTGCCAGTAGTATAACCGGCTCTGGAAACACCATATATTTT
TRBV27,TRBJ1-4,-,-,CASSLGGANEKLFF,TGTGCCAGCAGTTTAGGGGGTGCTAATGAAAAACTGTTTTTT
TRBV4-3,TRBJ1-1,-,-,CASSQGSNVGTEAFF,TGCGCCAGCAGCCAAGGGAGCAACGTGGGGACTGAAGCTTTCTTT
TRBV27,TRBJ2-7,TRBD1,once,CASSLVGTGGLEQYF,TGTGCCAGCAGTTTAGTAGGGACAGGGGGCCTCGAGCAGTACTTC
TRBV11-2,TRBJ2-1,-,-,CASSLVMWGNDEQFF,TGTGCCAGCAGCTTAGTTATGTGGGGCAACGATGAGCAGTTCTTC
TRBV6-4,TRBJ1-2,-,-,CASSDVAGGTGYTF,TGTGCCAGCAGTGACGTTGCAGGAGGGACTGGCTACACCTTC
TRBV29-1,TRBJ2-7,-,-,CSVEGAGSKLYEQYF,TGCAGCGTTGAAGGGGCAGGGTCGAAGTTGTACGAGCAGTACTTC
TRBV7-2,TRBJ1-3,-,-,CASSLGWGSGNTIYF,TGTGCCAGCAGCTTAGGTTGGGGTTCTGGAAACACCATATATTTT
TRBV5-6,TRBJ1-4,-,-,CASSETDNEKLFF,TGTGCCAGCAGCGAGACAGATAATGAAAAACTGTTTTTT
TRBV30,TRBJ2-1,-,-,CAWQHRGEQFF,TGTGCCTGGCAACATCGGGGTGAGCAGTTCTTC
TRBV28,TRBJ1-1,-,-,CASSLTTEHTEAFF,TGTGCCAGCAGTTTAACAACAGAGCACACTGAAGCTTTCTTT
TRBV14,TRBJ1-2,-,-,CASSPTANYGYTF,TGTGCCAGCAGCCCCACTGCAAACTATGGCTACACCTTC
TRBV9,TRBJ2-2,-,-,CASSPPFRPGYAGELFF,TGTGCCAGCAGCCCTCCATTTAGACCGGGGTACGCCGGGGAGCTGTTTTTT
TRBV13,TRBJ2-1,TRBD2,-,CASSVSGTINEQFF,TGTGCCAGCAGCGTATCCGGGACTATCAATGAGCAGTTCTTC
TRBV18,TRBJ2-1,TRBD2,-,CASSFTSGLGGDNEQFF,TGTGCCAGCTCATTTACTAGCGGACTTGGGGGGGACAATGAGCAGTTCTTC
TRBV19,TRBJ2-3,TRBD1,-,CASSIGTGFVTDTQYF,TGTGCCAGTAGTATCGGGACAGGGTTTGTTACAGATACGCAGTATTTT
TRBV4-2,TRBJ1-1,TRBD1,few,CASSQAQGVLYAEAFF,TGTGCCAGCAGCCAAGCACAGGGGGTGCTCTACGCTGAAGCTTTCTTT
TRBV7-3,TRBJ2-3,TRBD2,-,CASSDGTSGGTSTDTQYF,TGTGCCAGCAGCGACGGGACTAGCGGGGGAACTAGCACAGATACGCAGTATTTT
TRBV28,TRBJ1-1,-,-,CASWWGTEAFF,TGTGCCAGCTGGTGGGGTACTGAAGCTTTCTTT
TRBV19,TRBJ1-2,-,-,CASSIVLDYGYTF,TGTGCCAGTAGTATTGTCCTAGACTATGGCTACACCTTC
TRBV9,TRBJ2-1,-,-,CASSVTGVGEQFF,TGTGCCAGCAGCGTAACCGGGGTGGGTGAGCAGTTCTTC
TRBV28,TRBJ2-7,-,-,CASSLIRRTYEQYF,TGTGCCAGCAGTTTAATACGGAGAACCTACGAGCAGTACTTC
TRBV4-2,TRBJ2-2,TRBD1,-,CASSNDRVTNTGELFF,TGTGCCAGCAGCAACGACAGGGTCACGAACACCGGGGAGCTGTTTTTT
TRBV19,TRBJ1-2,TRBD1,-,CASTFRGLGNYGYTF,TGTGCCAGTACGTTCAGGGGGCTCGGTAACTATGGCTACACCTTC
TRBV25-1,TRBJ1-2,-,-,CASSPTRDRNYGYTF,TGTGCCAGCAGTCCAACCAGGGATCGTAACTATGGCTACACCTTC
TRBV14,TRBJ1-3,-,-,CASSQEYQKAGNTIYF,TGTGCCAGCAGCCAAGAATACCAGAAGGCTGGAAACACCATATATTTT
TRBV15,TRBJ2-4,-,-,CATSRDPQPGSDIQYF,TGTGCCACCAGCAGAGATCCCCAGCCAGGTAGCGACATTCAGTACTTC
TRBV27,TRBJ2-7,TRBD2,-,CASSPGRFSSYEQYF,TGTGCCAGCAGTCCCGGGAGGTTTAGCTCCTACGAGCAGTACTTC
TRBV4-3,TRBJ2-7,-,-,CASSQNFLGPHEQYF,TGCGCCAGCAGCCAAAACTTCTTAGGCCCGCACGAGCAGTACTTC
TRBV4-3,TRBJ2-3,-,-,CASSQEKLRTDTQYF,TGCGCCAGCAGCCAAGAGAAACTTCGCACAGATACGCAGTATTTT
TRBV27,TRBJ1-5,TRBD1,-,CASSILGQAQHF,TGTGCCAGCAGTATCCTAGGACAGGCCCAGCATTTT
TRBV29-1,TRBJ2-7,TRBD1,-,CSVHTGTGSYEQYF,TGCAGCGTTCATACCGGGACAGGATCCTACGAGCAGTACTTC
TRBV5-5,TRBJ1-2,-,-,CASSLWAVTAGYTF,TGTGCCAGCAGCTTATGGGCCGTGACAGCTGGCTACACCTTC
TRBV27,TRBJ2-1,-,-,CASNSRANEQFF,TGTGCCAGCAACTCTAGAGCGAATGAGCAGTTCTTC
TRBV29-1,TRBJ2-7,-,-,CSAQGLFPFYEQYF,TGCAGCGCTCAGGGACTTTTTCCCTTCTACGAGCAGTACTTC